These 16 T cell receptor beta chains were all obtained from the same sample, sequenced in a study of blood T cells in healthy people across ages. Primers used in a second PCR of roughly 7 to 11 cycles were a sample-barcoded 5' primer and a J-beta primer mix. Via MiXCR, TCRdb re-called the 5' RACE reads, giving one row per CDR3 protein. This sample carries 1.5 million to 1.9 million distinct CDR3 sequences, approximately 43% of them seen once, and the ten largest clones take 4%. Sequenced sample: blood. The receptors were gathered from a young woman in good health.

This clonotype was picked up a small number of times. The rearrangement joins TRBV6-2 or TRBV6-3 to TRBJ1-1; TRBD1 might be the D (5 bases). The germline gives CDR1 MNHEY, CDR2 SVGEGT. The CDR3 loop spans 16 amino acids. Deletions cut 4 bases from V and 5 bases from J, with 20 bases between. CDR3 nucleotides: TGTGCCAGCAGTTCCACTCATCGGGGGGGATGGACTGAAGCTTTCTTT. Encoded protein: CASSSTHRGGWTEAFF.

The V gene is TRBV4-2, the J gene TRBJ2-7, with 10 bases matching TRBD2. Germline CDR1 and CDR2: LGHNA and YNFKEQ. CDR3 length equals 16 residues. The J segment lost 2 bases and the V segment lost 8 bases, leaving 12 bases of the junction unmatched. CDR3 loop: CASGPLRTSGTYEQYF. The CDR3 DNA sequence: TGTGCCAGCGGTCCGCTGCGGACTAGCGGAACCTACGAGCAGTACTTC.

The rearrangement uses TRBV7-2 and TRBJ2-2; D possibly corresponds to TRBD1 (5 bases). The germline CDR1 and CDR2 sequences are SGHTA and FQGNSA. The CDR3 covers 15 residues. V was pared by 10 bases and J by 4 bases, with 19 bases between. CDR3 DNA: TGTGCCACCATAACAGGTGGAGCGACCACCGGGGAGCTGTTTTTT. Protein: CATITGGATTGELFF.

V is TRBV20-1 and J is TRBJ2-5, with D possibly TRBD1 on 5 matching bases. There are 14 residues in the CDR3. V was clipped by 3 bases and J by 4 bases, with 15 bases between them. The germline gives CDR1 DFQATT, CDR2 SNEGSKA (reference sequence). CDR3 protein: CSASGPGMIETQYF. CDR3 in DNA: TGCAGTGCTAGTGGCCCAGGGATGATAGAGACCCAGTACTTC.

The chain combines TRBV20-1 with TRBJ2-5; D unclear. Germline V gene sequence: CDR1 DFQATT, CDR2 SNEGSKA (reference sequence). The CDR3 covers 11 residues. Trimming took off 3 bases at V and 2 bases at J, with 4 bases between the two ends. The CDR3 spells CSASDQETQYF. The CDR3, as DNA: TGCAGTGCTAGCGATCAAGAGACCCAGTACTTC.

This clonotype was picked up one time. An end of the junction does not agree with germline; a read error may underlie this. The chain has TRBV6-1 and TRBJ2-7; 11 positions match TRBD1. Germline CDR1 and CDR2: MNHNS and SASEGT. The CDR3 totals 15 residues. DNA of the CDR3: TGTGCCAGCAGTGAATGGACAGGGGGCGCCTACGGGCAGTACTTC. Encoded protein: CASSEWTGGAYGQYF.

The chain couples TRBV7-2 to TRBJ2-1; 8 nucleotides match TRBD2. The CDR3 runs 15 residues. Germline loops: CDR1 SGHTA, CDR2 FQGNSA. The V and J ends lost 11 bases and 3 bases, in that order; junction bases with no gene match: 12. CDR3 sequence (DNA): TGTGCCTCCAGCCCCAGCGGGGGAGTCTACAATGAGCAGTTCTTC. Amino acid sequence: CASSPSGGVYNEQFF.

This sequence joins TRBV7-9 and TRBJ2-4, with a weak D call TRBD2 (6 bases). The DNA end is a closer match to TRBJ2-7, so the J assignment may be wrong. Germline lookup yields CDR1 SEHNR and CDR2 FQNEAQ (reference sequence). The CDR3 has 15 residues. For the CDR3, the DNA is TGTGCCAGCAGCTTAGAGAGGGGACTTTGCGACGAGCAGTACTTC. This sequence encodes CASSLERGLCDEQYF.

This chain connects TRBV28 to TRBJ2-5; either TRBD1 or TRBD2 may supply D (5 bases each). TRBJ2-7 explains the end of the DNA better; the J call may be wrong. This CDR3 has 17 residues. Germline V lookup: CDR1 MDHEN, CDR2 SYDVKM. The CDR3 loop reads CASSFRNGAVKKYEQYF. Here the CDR3 DNA reads TGTGCCAGCAGTTTCCGGAACGGGGCAGTAAAAAAGTACGAGCAGTACTTC.

V is TRBV15 and J is TRBJ2-4, with D perhaps assigned TRBD1 or TRBD2 (5 bases each). In germline, CDR1 is LNHNV, CDR2 YYDKDF (reference sequence). The V end was cut by 8 bases, the J end by 0 bases, with 26 bases between. The length of the CDR3 is 19 residues. The CDR3 here is CATGLWDGSGTLAKNIQYF. The CDR3 DNA sequence: TGTGCCACCGGTTTGTGGGACGGGTCGGGGACCCTAGCCAAAAACATTCAGTACTTC.

V usage is TRBV6-5 and J usage is TRBJ2-5; D tentatively reads TRBD1 or TRBD2 (5 bases each). The CDR3 extends over 14 amino acids. Trimming cost V 0 bases and J 9 bases, with 14 bases left between them. From germline, CDR1 is MNHEY and CDR2 SVGAGI. The chain's CDR3 is CASSYSYRDGAQYF. The CDR3 DNA is TGTGCCAGCAGTTACTCCTACCGGGACGGAGCCCAGTACTTC.

The rearrangement links TRBV29-1 to TRBJ1-2, with D unresolved. The germline V gene has CDR1 SQVTM and CDR2 ANQGSEA. CDR3 length equals 12 residues. V lost 6 bases and J 0 bases, leaving 8 bases between the germline ends. CDR3 protein: CSVQQANYGYTF. CDR3 DNA sequence: TGCAGCGTACAACAAGCTAACTATGGCTACACCTTC.

This rearrangement joins TRBV4-1 to TRBJ2-1; D is perhaps TRBD2 (5 bases). The CDR3 totals 22 residues. Trimming shortened V by 7 bases and J by 4 bases, and 38 bases separated the two germline ends. Germline-derived CDR1 and CDR2 are MGHRA and YSYEKL. CDR3 sequence: CASTQSQVSDHYSPLGYNEQFF. CDR3 sequence (DNA): TGCGCCAGCACCCAGAGCCAAGTTAGCGACCACTATTCCCCCCTCGGGTACAATGAGCAGTTCTTC.

As to this clonotype: Mismatch with germline at one junction end may stem from a read error. The J gene is TRBJ2-2, the V gene TRBV6-2 or TRBV6-3, with D uncertain. This CDR3 contains 13 residues. Germline V CDR1 and CDR2: MNHEY, SVGEGT. The CDR3 loop reads CASSSTKTGELFF. For the CDR3, the DNA is TGTGCCAGCAGTTCAACGAAGACCGGGGAGCTGTTTTTT.

This chain connects TRBV12-3 or TRBV12-4 to TRBJ1-1; weak D call: TRBD1 (5 bases). The CDR3 sequence is 15 residues long. V was shortened by 5 bases and J by 4 bases, with 17 bases between the two germline ends. As DNA, the CDR3 is TGTGCCAGCAGTCCCCCGCCCGGGGGTCTCACTGAAGCTTTCTTT. It specifies CASSPPPGGLTEAFF.

In regard to this clonotype: With a much larger clone just one base away, this may be a read error. The rearrangement links TRBV11-2 to TRBJ1-1; tentatively, D is TRBD1 (6 bases). Germline loops: CDR1 SGHAT, CDR2 FQNNGV. This CDR3 spans 15 amino acids. The CDR3 DNA sequence: TGTGCCCGCAGCTTTGCAGGGGTGAGGACCACTGAAGCTTTCTTT. This codes for CARSFAGVRTTEAFF.